These 26 T cell receptor beta chains came from one sample sequenced in a study of response to subunit inactivated influenza vaccine. TCRdb recomputed calls from the RT-PCR reads with MiXCR, one row per CDR3 protein. This table holds 150,000 to 200,000 distinct CDR3 sequences, roughly a tenth found once. The material sequenced was non-naive T cells sorted from PBMCs, taken about 40 days after vaccination. These receptors were taken from a man aged 45-65 years who received an inactivated influenza vaccine.

This clonotype was seen repeatedly, ten times or more. CDR3 amino acids: CASSLWDQEAFF. The CDR3 nucleotides read TGTGCCAGCAGCTTATGGGACCAGGAAGCTTTCTTT. This chain links TRBV7-2 with TRBJ1-1; D might be TRBD1 (5 bases). From germline, CDR1 is SGHTA and CDR2 FQGNSA. The ends were cut back, 2 bases at V and 8 bases at J, with 9 bases in the middle. This CDR3 is built from 12 residues.

This chain uses TRBV15 with TRBJ2-1; D is undetermined. Trimming removed 3 bases from V and 8 bases from J, with 8 bases in between. Germline V gene sequence: CDR1 LNHNV, CDR2 YYDKDF (reference sequence). This CDR3 has 12 residues. CDR3: CATSRPPYEQFF. CDR3 sequence (DNA): TGTGCCACCAGCAGGCCGCCGTATGAGCAGTTCTTC.

Ten or more counts support this clonotype. The J gene is TRBJ2-1, the V gene TRBV29-1, with 12 nucleotides matching TRBD2. V trimming: 4 bases; J trimming: 8 bases; junction bases outside the gene matches: 9. Germline assignment: CDR1 SQVTM and CDR2 ANQGSEA. CDR3 size: 15 residues. The CDR3 loop reads CSVVGGLAGYYEQFF. The CDR3 DNA is TGCAGCGTTGTGGGCGGACTAGCGGGATATTATGAGCAGTTCTTC.

This clonotype was seen a handful of times. This chain joins TRBV10-3 and TRBJ2-7; no clear D gene. Per the germline V gene, CDR1 is ENHRY and CDR2 is SYGVKD. The V gene lost 3 bases and the J gene lost 2 bases, with 5 bases spanning the gap. The CDR3 loop spans 12 amino acids. The CDR3 region has the DNA TGTGCCATCAGTGAAGGTCCCTACGAGCAGTACTTC. Translation gives CAISEGPYEQYF.

The rearrangement uses TRBV12-3 or TRBV12-4 and TRBJ1-1; the D gene is possibly TRBD1 (6 bases). CDR3 length equals 14 residues. Deletions cut 6 bases from V and 1 base from J, with 12 bases between. CDR3 nucleotide sequence: TGTGCCAGCAGACGTGGACAGTCGAACACTGAAGCTTTCTTT. Translated, it gives CASRRGQSNTEAFF.

This clonotype was seen a handful of times. J is TRBJ2-1 and V is TRBV24-1, with D maybe TRBD2 (7 bases). Per the germline V gene, CDR1 is KGHDR and CDR2 is SFDVKD. V was trimmed by 4 bases and J by 9 bases, leaving 15 bases between them. The CDR3 length is 14 residues. The CDR3 nucleotides are TGTGCCACCAGTGACCTCGGGGGGCCCGGTGAGCAGTTCTTC. Its protein is CATSDLGGPGEQFF.

The chain links TRBV20-1 to TRBJ2-2; 9 positions match TRBD1. Germline lookup yields CDR1 DFQATT and CDR2 SNEGSKA (reference sequence). The CDR3 extends over 13 amino acids. J gave up 7 bases and V 4 bases, and 4 bases lay outside the gene matches. CDR3 in amino acids: CSATTGGLGELFF. CDR3 bases: TGCAGTGCTACAACAGGGGGCCTCGGGGAGCTGTTTTTT.

There are many counts of this clonotype. The J gene is TRBJ1-4, the V gene TRBV12-3 or TRBV12-4; 7 bases map to TRBD1. This CDR3 spans 14 amino acids. J gave up 4 bases and V 2 bases, and 1 base lay outside the gene matches. CDR3 residues: CASSLRQGNEKLFF. The DNA of the CDR3 is TGTGCCAGCAGTTTAAGACAGGGTAATGAAAAACTGTTTTTT.

This clonotype was found many times. The V call is TRBV5-1, the J call TRBJ1-6, with D possibly TRBD1 on 5 matching bases. Germline V lookup: CDR1 SGHRS, CDR2 YFSETQ. Between the trimmed V and J ends, which lost 0 bases and 5 bases, there was a span of 12 bases. The CDR3 extends over 16 amino acids. CDR3 in amino acids: CASSLEGRQDNSPLHF. The DNA for the CDR3 is TGCGCCAGCAGCTTGGAGGGACGCCAAGATAATTCACCCCTCCACTTT. Complete variable domain (other parts from reference TRBV5-1 and TRBJ1-6): KAGVTQTPRYLIKTRGQQVTLSCSPISGHRSVSWYQQTPGQGLQFLFEYFSETQRNKGNFPGRFSGRQFSNSRSEMNVSTLELGDSALYLCASSLEGRQDNSPLHFGNGTRLTVT.

This clonotype was seen at least ten times. The rearrangement joins TRBV10-3 to TRBJ2-7; 12 nucleotides line up with TRBD2. The CDR3 is 17 residues long. Germline V gene sequence: CDR1 ENHRY, CDR2 SYGVKD. Germline trimming cut 11 bases from V and 2 bases from J; bases unmatched to any gene: 16. CDR3 nucleotides: TGTGCCGTAAGTCCGACTAGCGGGAGCCTCCATGCCTACGAGCAGTACTTC. This gives the protein CAVSPTSGSLHAYEQYF.

The chain combines TRBV10-3 with TRBJ2-7; TRBD1 agrees at 7 bases. The CDR3 extends over 13 amino acids. J gave up 4 bases and V 3 bases, and 3 bases lay outside the gene matches. CDR1 is ENHRY, CDR2 SYGVKD, per germline. The CDR3 loop reads CAISEGGRYEQYF. The CDR3 DNA follows: TGTGCCATCAGTGAAGGGGGCCGGTACGAGCAGTACTTC.

This clonotype was counted at least ten times. The chain employs TRBV4-3 and TRBJ2-2; 9 bases agree with TRBD2. The CDR3 has 16 amino acids. CDR1 is LGHNA and CDR2 is YSLEER in the germline V gene. V shed 1 base and J 2 bases; nucleotides not matched to a gene: 2. The CDR3 DNA follows: TGCGCCAGCAGCCAAGGACTAGCGGTAAACACCGGGGAGCTGTTTTTT. As protein: CASSQGLAVNTGELFF.

The rearrangement links TRBV2 to TRBJ1-5; perhaps TRBD1 as D (5 bases). The ends were cut back, 4 bases at V and 0 bases at J, with 10 bases in the middle. In germline, CDR1 is SNHLY, CDR2 FYNNEI. The CDR3 contains 15 residues. The DNA for the CDR3 is TGTGCCAGCAGTGGGGGGACCTATAGCAATCAGCCCCAGCATTTT. Amino acid sequence: CASSGGTYSNQPQHF.

In its sample, this clonotype was seen a few times. The CDR3 reads CASSEGGVITEKLFF. CDR3 nucleotide sequence: TGTGCCAGCAGTGAGGGGGGCGTCATAACGGAAAAACTGTTTTTT. The chain joins TRBV25-1 to TRBJ1-4, with a tentative D call TRBD1 (6 bases). This CDR3 spans 15 amino acids. Trimming stripped 3 bases from V and 8 bases from J, with 16 bases between. Germline CDR1 and CDR2: MGHDK and SYGVNS.

In DNA form, the CDR3 reads TGTGCCAGCAGCGTAGCAATCAATTCACCCCTCCACTTT. As protein: CASSVAINSPLHF. The chain couples TRBV9 to TRBJ1-6; unclear D gene. Germline CDR1 is SGDLS and CDR2 is YYNGEE. The CDR3 sequence is 13 residues long. Trimming took off 0 bases at V and 7 bases at J, with 5 bases between the two ends.

This clonotype was picked up a small number of times. This chain connects TRBV4-3 to TRBJ1-2; D is unresolved. The CDR3 sequence is 14 residues long. CDR1 LGHNA and CDR2 YSLEER come from the germline V gene. Deletions cut 4 bases from V and 4 bases from J, with 13 bases between. The DNA for the CDR3 is TGCGCCAGCAGCCGCAGCGACGGGAGCTATGGCTACACCTTC. Encoded protein: CASSRSDGSYGYTF.

This clonotype was detected only a few times. The chain employs TRBV3-1 and TRBJ2-5; TRBD1 might be the D (6 bases). The length of the CDR3 is 17 residues. V lost 1 base to trimming and J lost 1 base, with 16 bases between them. CDR1 is LGHDT, CDR2 YNNKEL, per germline (reference sequence). CDR3 in DNA: TGTGCCAGCAGCCAAGGATTGGGGGCACTAGTCCAAGAGACCCAGTACTTC. It codes for CASSQGLGALVQETQYF.

The J gene is TRBJ2-7, the V gene TRBV6-1; D tentatively reads TRBD1 or TRBD2 (6 bases each). CDR1 and CDR2 (germline): MNHNS, SASEGT. With 8 bases removed from V and 5 bases from J, the gap between germline ends came to 16 bases. CDR3 length: 13 residues. For the CDR3, the DNA is TGTGCCAGCGCCTCCCCGGGGGCCAACGAGCAGTACTTC. Translation gives CASASPGANEQYF.

This clonotype was seen many times. V gene TRBV12-3 or TRBV12-4 combines with J gene TRBJ2-7; 10 nucleotides agree with TRBD2. This CDR3 has 15 residues. V shed 1 base and J 7 bases; nucleotides not matched to a gene: 7. CDR3 sequence (DNA): TGTGCCAGCAGTTTAGACCCTAGCGGGAGAGATGAGCAGTACTTC. Translated: CASSLDPSGRDEQYF.

This clonotype was observed a few times. This chain joins TRBV20-1 and TRBJ1-4; a possible D gene is TRBD1 (5 bases). In germline, CDR1 is DFQATT, CDR2 SNEGSKA (reference sequence). V lost 6 bases and J 1 base, leaving 9 bases between the germline ends. There are 13 residues in the CDR3. CDR3 sequence reads: CSARDGTNEKLFF. The CDR3 DNA is TGCAGTGCGCGGGACGGAACTAATGAAAAACTGTTTTTT.

The rearrangement uses TRBV5-6 and TRBJ1-6, with TRBD1 matching over 8 bases. V was clipped by 5 bases and J by 2 bases; unmatched bases: 6. The CDR3 is 16 residues long. Germline V gives CDR1 SGHDT, CDR2 YYEEEE. CDR3 residues: CASSLQGATYNSPLHF. CDR3 coding DNA: TGTGCCAGCAGTTTGCAGGGGGCAACCTATAATTCACCCCTCCACTTT. The full variable domain, in which reference TRBV5-6 and TRBJ1-6 provide the parts outside the CDR3, is DAGVTQSPTHLIKTRGQQVTLRCSPKSGHDTVSWYQQALGQGPQFIFQYYEEEERQRGNFPDRFSGHQFPNYSSELNVNALLLGDSALYLCASSLQGATYNSPLHFGNGTRLTVT.

V and J are TRBV24-1 and TRBJ2-7; possible D gene TRBD1, 6 bases. Trimming took 2 bases from V and 5 from J, leaving 12 bases between them. The CDR3 extends over 14 amino acids. Looked up from germline, CDR1 is KGHDR and CDR2 is SFDVKD. As DNA, the CDR3 is TGTGCCACCAGTGATTCCGGCAGGGGAGACGAGCAGTACTTC. Its translation: CATSDSGRGDEQYF.

The chain links TRBV4-3 to TRBJ2-7, with TRBD2 matching over 7 bases. The CDR3 is 13 residues long. The germline V gene encodes CDR1 LGHNA and CDR2 YSLEER. Trimming cost V 4 bases and J 5 bases; bases outside gene matches: 5. The CDR3 DNA reads TGCGCCAGCAGCCGTCGCACTAGCGACGAGCAGTACTTC. Its protein product is CASSRRTSDEQYF.

This clonotype was seen at least ten times. V and J are TRBV7-8 and TRBJ2-6; the D is unclear. Trimming cost V 3 bases and J 0 bases, with 6 bases left between them. The CDR3 has 15 amino acids. CDR1 and CDR2 from the germline V gene are SGHVS and FQNEAQ. The CDR3 sequence: CASSFLSSGANVLTF. The CDR3 region has the DNA TGTGCCAGCAGCTTCTTGAGCTCTGGGGCCAACGTCCTGACTTTC.

The J gene is TRBJ2-7, the V gene TRBV3-1; the D gene is possibly TRBD1 (6 bases). Germline CDR1 LGHDT, CDR2 YNNKEL (reference sequence). Trimming took off 0 bases at V and 2 bases at J, with 11 bases between the two ends. This CDR3 spans 15 amino acids. The CDR3 region has the DNA TGTGCCAGCAGCCAAGATAGGGACATCACCTACGAGCAGTACTTC. As protein: CASSQDRDITYEQYF.

This clonotype was detected many times. The V and J genes are TRBV15 and TRBJ1-1; 7 bases match TRBD1. Germline V gives CDR1 LNHNV, CDR2 YYDKDF (reference sequence). This CDR3 comprises 13 residues. The J segment lost 4 bases and the V segment lost 7 bases, leaving 6 bases of the junction unmatched. The CDR3 is CATKRGGVTEAFF. The CDR3 DNA follows: TGTGCCACCAAAAGAGGGGGCGTCACTGAAGCTTTCTTT.